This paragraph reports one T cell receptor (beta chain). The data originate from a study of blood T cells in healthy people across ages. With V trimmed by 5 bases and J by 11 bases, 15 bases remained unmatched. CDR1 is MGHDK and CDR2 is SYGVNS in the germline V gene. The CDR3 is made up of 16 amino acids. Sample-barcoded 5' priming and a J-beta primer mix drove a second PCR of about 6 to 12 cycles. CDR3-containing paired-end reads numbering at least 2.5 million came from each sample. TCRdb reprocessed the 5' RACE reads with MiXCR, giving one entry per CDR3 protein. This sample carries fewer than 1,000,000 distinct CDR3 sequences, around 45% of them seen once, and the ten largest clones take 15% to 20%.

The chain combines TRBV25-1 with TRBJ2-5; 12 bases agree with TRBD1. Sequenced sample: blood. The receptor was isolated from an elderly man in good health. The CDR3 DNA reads TGTGCCAGCAGTCTAGGGACAGGGGGCGGAATGGCAAAGCAGTACTTC. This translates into CASSLGTGGGMAKQYF.